Below are 13 T cell receptor beta chains sequenced from a single sample in a study of blood T cell repertoires in COVID-19. The data were produced by immunoSEQ multiplex PCR, yet TCRdb's version contains in-frame clones alone and is incomplete. The sample has about 180,000 clones, more than 75% seen once. Sequencing was carried out using peripheral blood. The receptors were gathered from a man aged 35 to 55 with active or convalescent COVID-19.

The rearrangement links TRBV14 to TRBJ1-1; D is undetermined. The germline gives CDR1 SGHDN, CDR2 FVKESK. The CDR3 is 15 residues long. With 1 base removed from V and 0 bases from J, the gap between germline ends came to 9 bases. The chain's CDR3 is CASSQGSGMNTEAFF. DNA of the CDR3: TGTGCCAGCAGCCAAGGATCGGGAATGAACACTGAAGCTTTCTTT.

The CDR3 DNA reads TGTGCCAGCAGCTTAGACCCAGGTTCACCCCTCCACTTT. This codes for CASSLDPGSPLHF. The chain employs TRBV11-2 and TRBJ1-6; no definite D call. V dropped 0 bases and J dropped 9 bases, with 6 bases sitting between them. Germline values: CDR1 SGHAT, CDR2 FQNNGV. This CDR3 region has 13 residues.

This clone was seen only a few times. The chain recombines TRBV5-4 with TRBJ2-3, with 9 bases lining up with TRBD1. Germline CDR1 and CDR2: SGHNT and YYREEE (reference sequence). V was clipped by 3 bases and J by 3 bases; unmatched bases: 11. This CDR3 has 17 amino acids. CDR3 amino acids: CASSSGQTGGATDTQYF. The DNA for the CDR3 is TGTGCCAGCAGCTCCGGCCAAACAGGGGGCGCGACAGATACGCAGTATTTT.

The V gene is TRBV19, the J gene TRBJ1-1; D remains ambiguous. Germline V gene data show CDR1 as LNHDA and CDR2 as SQIVND (reference sequence). The CDR3 has 14 residues. With 0 bases removed from V and 4 bases from J, the gap between germline ends came to 9 bases. The chain's CDR3 is CASSIDVGGTEAFF. The CDR3 DNA sequence: TGTGCCAGTAGTATAGATGTGGGAGGCACTGAAGCTTTCTTT.

The chain carries TRBV7-3 and TRBJ2-2, with 8 positions matching TRBD2. The CDR3 covers 15 residues. Germline V lookup: CDR1 SGHTA, CDR2 FQGTGA. V dropped 4 bases and J dropped 6; count of bases not matched to a gene: 7. The CDR3 DNA is TGTGCCAGCAGCTCCGGGACTAGTCCTGCCGGGGAGCTGTTTTTT. As protein: CASSSGTSPAGELFF.

V is TRBV10-2 and J is TRBJ2-3; TRBD2 matches 7 bases. Per the germline V gene, CDR1 is WSHSY and CDR2 is SAAADI. The CDR3 is 16 amino acids. Trimming at V came to 0 bases and at J to 4 bases, leaving 7 bases not matched to a gene. The CDR3 DNA is TGCGCCAGCAGTGAGTCATCAGCGGGGTTCGCAGATACGCAGTATTTT. It specifies CASSESSAGFADTQYF.

V gene TRBV28 combines with J gene TRBJ2-1; possibly TRBD2 for D (6 bases). Trimming cost V 6 bases and J 5 bases, with 11 bases left between them. Germline V gives CDR1 MDHEN, CDR2 SYDVKM. CDR3 length equals 13 residues. The DNA of the CDR3 is TGTGCCAGCAGGGGTGGGAGGAACAATGAGCAGTTCTTC. This codes for CASRGGRNNEQFF.

The chain has TRBV9 and TRBJ2-5; possibly TRBD1 for D (5 bases). Per the germline V gene, CDR1 is SGDLS and CDR2 is YYNGEE. The CDR3 runs 15 residues. V was trimmed by 2 bases and J by 2 bases, leaving 13 bases between them. CDR3 bases: TGTGCCAGCAGCGTTTTTCCGACAGCTCAAGAGACCCAGTACTTC. It encodes CASSVFPTAQETQYF.

The chain couples TRBV7-9 to TRBJ1-2, with 7 bases matching TRBD1. V gave up 0 bases and J gave up 7 bases; unmatched junction bases: 8. The CDR3 sequence is 15 residues long. Germline loops: CDR1 SEHNR, CDR2 FQNEAQ (reference sequence). The DNA of the CDR3 is TGTGCCAGCAGCTTAGCGCCTGGACAGGAGATTGGCTACACCTTC. Its protein is CASSLAPGQEIGYTF. Supplemented by reference TRBV7-9 and TRBJ1-2, the full variable domain reads DTGVSQNPRHKITKRGQNVTFRCDPISEHNRLYWYRQTLGQGPEFLTYFQNEAQLEKSRLLSDRFSAERPKGSFSTLEIQRTEQGDSAMYLCASSLAPGQEIGYTFGSGTRLTVV.

The rearrangement uses TRBV5-1 and TRBJ1-1; weak D call: TRBD1 (6 bases). The CDR3 sequence is 16 residues long. The germline V and J ends were trimmed by 2 bases and 11 bases, with 25 bases remaining between them. Germline V lookup: CDR1 SGHRS, CDR2 YFSETQ. CDR3: CASSLHRGTPTGGAFF. CDR3 nucleotide sequence: TGCGCCAGCAGCTTACATAGGGGGACACCTACAGGTGGGGCTTTCTTT. Full variable domain (remainder filled in from reference TRBV5-1 and TRBJ1-1): KAGVTQTPRYLIKTRGQQVTLSCSPISGHRSVSWYQQTPGQGLQFLFEYFSETQRNKGNFPGRFSGRQFSNSRSEMNVSTLELGDSALYLCASSLHRGTPTGGAFFGQGTRLTVV.

The rearrangement links TRBV19 to TRBJ1-1; D gene uncertain. The CDR3 has 17 amino acids. Germline lookup yields CDR1 LNHDA and CDR2 SQIVND (reference sequence). The V end was cut by 5 bases, the J end by 6 bases, with 25 bases between. The DNA of the CDR3 is TGTGCCAGTAGTGTTGCGGGCGCGTTGGGTGGGGTGGCTGAAGCTTTCTTT. It yields the protein CASSVAGALGGVAEAFF.

J is TRBJ2-7 and V is TRBV5-4, with 7 bases matching TRBD1. Germline loops: CDR1 SGHNT, CDR2 YYREEE (reference sequence). The CDR3 contains 14 residues. V shed 3 bases and J 2 bases; nucleotides not matched to a gene: 5. CDR3 DNA sequence: TGTGCCAGCAGCTCTTGGACAGGAACCTACGAGCAGTACTTC. Protein product: CASSSWTGTYEQYF.

The gene calls are TRBV27 and TRBJ1-2; possible D gene TRBD1, 5 bases. The CDR3 runs to 13 residues. Germline assignment: CDR1 MNHEY and CDR2 SMNVEV (reference sequence). Trimming stripped 5 bases from V and 6 bases from J, with 13 bases between. The CDR3, as DNA: TGTGCCAGCAGTCAAAGGGGCGCGGATGGCTACACCTTC. Protein: CASSQRGADGYTF.